The rows below give T cell receptor beta chains drawn from one sample of a study of blood T cell repertoires in COVID-19. Repertoires were generated with immunoSEQ multiplex PCR, while TCRdb's copy carries only in-frame clones and drops some. The table has about 160,000 clones, over 75% seen once. Sequenced: PBMCs or T cells enriched from blood (not recorded which). Source of these receptors: a woman aged 40 to 50 with acute COVID-19. CDR3s include the opening cysteine and the closing phenylalanine or tryptophan. D genes are given only for firm matches. Some rows have no size entry. The others give once, few or many, or a class for an expanded clone.

D: TRBD1
J: TRBJ1-1
size: -
V: TRBV6-5
length: 14
CDR3: CASRPGQVNTEAFF
DNA: TGTGCCAGCAGGCCGGGACAGGTGAACACTGAAGCTTTCTTT

D: -
J: TRBJ2-2
size: -
V: TRBV27
length: 12
CDR3: CASRRGTGELFF
DNA: TGTGCCAGCAGACGGGGGACCGGGGAGCTGTTTTTT

D: -
J: TRBJ1-2
size: once
V: TRBV5-6
length: 12
CDR3: CASSREGVGYTF
DNA: TGTGCCAGCAGCCGAGAAGGGGTTGGCTACACCTTC

D: -
J: TRBJ1-2
size: -
V: TRBV19
length: 16
CDR3: CASSSSYRGGGYGYTF
DNA: TGTGCCAGTAGTTCCTCCTACCGCGGGGGTGGCTATGGCTACACCTTC

D: -
J: TRBJ1-4
size: few
V: TRBV27
length: 15
CDR3: CASSWMGRGNEKLFF
DNA: TGTGCCAGCAGTTGGATGGGTCGGGGGAATGAAAAACTGTTTTTT

D: -
J: TRBJ1-2
size: -
V: TRBV27
length: 16
CDR3: CASSLFGRGDNYGYTF
DNA: TGTGCCAGCAGTTTATTCGGGAGGGGAGATAACTATGGCTACACCTTC

D: -
J: TRBJ1-5
size: many
V: TRBV7-3
length: 15
CDR3: CASSLLKAGYQPQHF
DNA: TGTGCCAGCAGCTTACTCAAGGCGGGTTATCAGCCCCAGCATTTT

D: TRBD1
J: TRBJ1-1
size: -
V: TRBV6-5
length: 14
CDR3: CASVGTAQNTEAFF
DNA: TGTGCCAGCGTGGGGACAGCGCAAAACACTGAAGCTTTCTTT

D: TRBD1
J: TRBJ1-4
size: few
V: TRBV2
length: 13
CDR3: CASSEGDRQKLFF
DNA: TGTGCCAGCAGTGAAGGGGACAGGCAAAAACTGTTTTTT

D: TRBD1
J: TRBJ2-7
size: once
V: TRBV27
length: 15
CDR3: CASWHRGRRSYEQYF
DNA: TGTGCCAGCTGGCACAGGGGTCGGCGCTCCTACGAGCAGTACTTC

D: TRBD2
J: TRBJ2-3
size: -
V: TRBV7-9
length: 13
CDR3: CASSGLARDTQYF
DNA: TGTGCCAGCAGCGGACTAGCTAGGGATACGCAGTATTTT

D: -
J: TRBJ2-7
size: -
V: TRBV11-2
length: 14
CDR3: CASSLFSGANEQYF
DNA: TGTGCCAGCAGCTTATTCTCGGGAGCGAACGAGCAGTACTTC

D: TRBD1
J: TRBJ2-5
size: -
V: TRBV2
length: 15
CDR3: CASSLQGVPRETQYF
DNA: TGTGCCAGCAGCCTACAGGGGGTCCCAAGGGAGACCCAGTACTTC

D: TRBD2
J: TRBJ2-2
size: few
V: TRBV25-1
length: 17
CDR3: CASSDNVGSGSPGELFF
DNA: TGTGCCAGCAGTGATAACGTGGGTAGCGGGAGCCCCGGGGAGCTGTTTTTT

D: -
J: TRBJ2-3
size: -
V: TRBV5-4
length: 15
CDR3: CASSQSGRLTDTQYF
DNA: TGTGCCAGCAGCCAAAGCGGCAGGCTCACAGATACGCAGTATTTT

D: TRBD1
J: TRBJ2-5
size: few
V: TRBV9
length: 15
CDR3: CASSVLGGGLETQYF
DNA: TGTGCCAGCAGCGTATTAGGGGGCGGGTTGGAGACCCAGTACTTC

D: -
J: TRBJ1-1
size: -
V: TRBV5-1
length: 14
CDR3: CASSLGGYGTEAFF
DNA: TGCGCCAGCAGCTTGGGAGGCTATGGTACTGAAGCTTTCTTT